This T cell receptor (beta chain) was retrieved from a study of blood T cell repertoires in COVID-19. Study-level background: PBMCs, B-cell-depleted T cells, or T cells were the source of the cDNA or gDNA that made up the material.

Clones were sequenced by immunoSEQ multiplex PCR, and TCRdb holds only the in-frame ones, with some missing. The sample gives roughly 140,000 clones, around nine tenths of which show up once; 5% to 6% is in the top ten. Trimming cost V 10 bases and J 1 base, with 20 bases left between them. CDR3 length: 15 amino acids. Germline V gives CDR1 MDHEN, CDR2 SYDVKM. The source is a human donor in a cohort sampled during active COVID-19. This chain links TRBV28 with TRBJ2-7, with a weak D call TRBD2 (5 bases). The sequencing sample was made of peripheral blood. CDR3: CATTPGRFVSYEQYF. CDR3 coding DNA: TGTGCCACCACCCCGGGAAGGTTCGTTTCCTACGAGCAGTACTTC.